One and the same sample provided the 16 T cell receptor beta chains below, sequenced in a study of beta chain features in type 1 diabetes. Isolated RNA was reverse transcribed in full, so expressed TCRB transcripts were sequenced. The table came from immunoSEQ multiplex PCR; TCRdb's copy has only in-frame clones and leaves some out. The data show a few hundred thousand clones, approximately 28% seen once. What was sequenced was naive CD4+ T cells from blood. The source of these receptors is a man younger than 35 in good health.

The J gene is TRBJ2-6, the V gene TRBV19, with D perhaps TRBD1 (6 bases). The CDR3 contains 16 residues. V was pared by 5 bases and J by 2 bases, with 13 bases between. The V gene's germline CDR1 is LNHDA and CDR2 SQIVND (reference sequence). The CDR3 nucleotides are TGTGCCAGTAGTTCACAGGGATTGACTGGGGCCAACGTCCTGACTTTC. This translates into CASSSQGLTGANVLTF.

The V call is TRBV5-1, the J call TRBJ2-7; no definite D call. V was shortened by 5 bases and J by 0 bases, with 9 bases between the two germline ends. Germline V gene sequence: CDR1 SGHRS, CDR2 YFSETQ. This CDR3 contains 13 residues. The CDR3 sequence is CASRRDTSYEQYF. The DNA for the CDR3 is TGCGCCAGCAGGCGAGACACCTCCTACGAGCAGTACTTC.

This rearrangement joins TRBV29-1 to TRBJ2-5; 11 positions agree with TRBD1. The CDR3 runs 15 residues. The V gene end was trimmed by 6 bases and the J gene end by 0 bases; junction bases not matched to a gene: 6. Germline values: CDR1 SQVTM, CDR2 ANQGSEA. The CDR3 DNA follows: TGCAGCGTCGAGGGGACAGGGGGGTACCAAGAGACCCAGTACTTC. The encoded protein is CSVEGTGGYQETQYF. The full variable domain, completed using reference TRBV29-1 and TRBJ2-5, is SAVISQKPSRDICQRGTSLTIQCQVDSQVTMMFWYRQQPGQSLTLIATANQGSEATYESGFVIDKFPISRPNLTFSTLTVSNMSPEDSSIYLCSVEGTGGYQETQYFGPGTRLLVL.

This clone occurred a few times. This chain connects TRBV13 to TRBJ1-4, with 7 bases fitting TRBD1. The germline CDR1 and CDR2 sequences are PRHDT and FYEKMQ (reference sequence). The CDR3 sequence is 14 residues long. V trimming: 3 bases; J trimming: 7 bases; junction bases outside the gene matches: 5. In DNA, the CDR3 is TGTGCCAGCAGCTTCCAGGGGGTCGGTGAAAAACTGTTTTTT. This sequence encodes CASSFQGVGEKLFF.

This chain links TRBV5-1 with TRBJ2-1; 7 nucleotides align to TRBD2. There are 15 residues in the CDR3. Losses at the gene ends were 0 bases for V and 6 bases for J; bases not matched to a gene: 6. CDR1 is SGHRS, CDR2 YFSETQ, per germline. The CDR3 nucleotides read TGCGCCAGCAGCTTGGCGGGAGGTCTTATCAATGAGCAGTTCTTC. Translating it yields CASSLAGGLINEQFF.

In the case of this clone: One end of the junction does not line up with germline, which may come from a read error. This rearrangement joins TRBV5-1 to TRBJ1-4; D remains unclear. This CDR3 is 14 amino acids long. Germline V lookup: CDR1 SGHRS, CDR2 YFSETQ. CDR3 in amino acids: CASSTSPAKEKLFF. CDR3 nucleotide sequence: TGCGCCAGCAGCACATCCCCGGCTAAAGAAAAACTGTTTTTT.

V and J are TRBV5-1 and TRBJ2-7, with D unresolved. The CDR3 has 13 residues. The germline V gene encodes CDR1 SGHRS and CDR2 YFSETQ. Trimming pared 8 bases from V and 6 bases from J, leaving 18 bases between. The CDR3 loop is CASSTATKREQYF. The CDR3 bases are TGCGCCAGTTCCACCGCAACAAAGCGCGAGCAGTACTTC. The entire variable domain, with the rest obtained from reference TRBV5-1 and TRBJ2-7, is as follows: KAGVTQTPRYLIKTRGQQVTLSCSPISGHRSVSWYQQTPGQGLQFLFEYFSETQRNKGNFPGRFSGRQFSNSRSEMNVSTLELGDSALYLCASSTATKREQYFGPGTRLTVT.

This chain uses TRBV7-2 with TRBJ2-2; possible D gene TRBD1, 5 bases. The CDR3 runs to 13 residues. The germline V and J ends were trimmed by 5 bases and 7 bases, with 11 bases remaining between them. CDR1 SGHTA and CDR2 FQGNSA come from the germline V gene. CDR3 in DNA: TGTGCCAGCAGCGCCACAGGTTTCGGGGAGCTGTTTTTT. Residues: CASSATGFGELFF. The full variable domain, its missing parts supplied by reference TRBV7-2 and TRBJ2-2, is GAGVSQSPSNKVTEKGKDVELRCDPISGHTALYWYRQSLGQGLEFLIYFQGNSAPDKSGLPSDRFSAERTGGSVSTLTIQRTQQEDSAVYLCASSATGFGELFFGEGSRLTVL.

The chain is built from TRBV4-3 and TRBJ2-5, with D perhaps assigned TRBD1 or TRBD2 (5 bases each). The CDR3 loop spans 16 amino acids. Trimming removed 1 base from V and 6 bases from J, with 18 bases in between. Per the germline V gene, CDR1 is LGHNA and CDR2 is YSLEER. CDR3 amino acids: CASSQVGATSAQTQYF. Here the CDR3 DNA reads TGCGCCAGCAGCCAAGTCGGGGCTACTAGTGCGCAGACCCAGTACTTC.

This clone was counted only a few times. The chain employs TRBV29-1 and TRBJ2-7, with D perhaps matching TRBD1 (5 bases). Trimming shortened V by 4 bases and J by 3 bases, and 13 bases separated the two germline ends. In germline, CDR1 is SQVTM, CDR2 ANQGSEA. The CDR3 is 13 residues long. The CDR3 protein is CSVGAGNNYEQYF. CDR3 coding DNA: TGCAGCGTTGGGGCAGGGAACAACTACGAGCAGTACTTC.

This sequence joins TRBV28 and TRBJ1-1; possible D gene TRBD1, 6 bases. The V end was cut by 5 bases, the J end by 0 bases, with 13 bases between. The CDR3 has 15 amino acids. CDR1 MDHEN and CDR2 SYDVKM come from the germline V gene. Written as DNA, the CDR3 is TGTGCCAGCAGTGAGATCGGACAGATGAACACTGAAGCTTTCTTT. Its translation is CASSEIGQMNTEAFF.

This clone appeared a few times. V gene TRBV9 combines with J gene TRBJ2-3; D not resolved. This CDR3 comprises 14 residues. Germline CDR1 SGDLS, CDR2 YYNGEE. The V gene lost 0 bases and the J gene lost 1 base, with 6 bases spanning the gap. The CDR3 is CASSVATRTDTQYF. Written as DNA, the CDR3 is TGTGCCAGCAGCGTAGCGACTCGCACAGATACGCAGTATTTT.

This chain connects TRBV29-1 to TRBJ2-1; the D gene could be TRBD1 or TRBD2 (6 bases each). The germline CDR1 and CDR2 sequences are SQVTM and ANQGSEA. Trimming removed 5 bases at V and 9 bases at J, with 14 bases between. The CDR3 spans 12 residues. DNA for the CDR3: TGCAGCGTTTTTAGAGGGGGAGGTGAGCAGTTCTTC. Amino acids: CSVFRGGGEQFF.

The chain is built from TRBV25-1 and TRBJ2-1, with TRBD1 as a possible D gene (6 bases). CDR1 MGHDK and CDR2 SYGVNS come from the germline V gene. V was cut by 3 bases and J by 6 bases, with 9 bases left in between. This CDR3 has 13 amino acids. Here the CDR3 reads CASSDGTLNEQFF. DNA for the CDR3: TGTGCCAGCAGTGACGGGACACTCAATGAGCAGTTCTTC.

This clone was detected only once. One junction end disagrees with the germline gene, perhaps due to a read error. The rearrangement links TRBV2 to TRBJ2-5; a possible D gene is TRBD2 (6 bases). Germline CDR1 SNHLY, CDR2 FYNNEI. This CDR3 comprises 13 residues. The CDR3 coding sequence is TGTGCCAGCAGTAAAGCGGGTCAAGAGACCCAGTACTTC. It specifies CASSKAGQETQYF.

The rearrangement links TRBV5-4 to TRBJ2-7, with 7 positions matching TRBD1. Germline trimming cut 4 bases from V and 3 bases from J; bases unmatched to any gene: 10. Per germline, CDR1 SGHNT and CDR2 YYREEE (reference sequence). The CDR3 covers 15 residues. CDR3 region: CASSTPTGPDYEQYF. For the CDR3, the DNA is TGTGCCAGCAGCACCCCGACAGGGCCAGACTACGAGCAGTACTTC.